This record covers a single T cell receptor (beta chain). The antigen is undetermined. The sample is drawn from a study of blood T cells in healthy people across ages. Findings and limits, study-wide: Fewer expanded clones and more diversity marked long-lived versus aged donors.

Unmatched junction bases numbered 7, after V lost 5 bases and J lost 3 bases. The length of the CDR3 is 14 residues. PCR was performed a second time for about 6 to 12 cycles using a sample-barcoded 5' primer and a J-beta primer mix. TCRdb independently ran MiXCR on the 5' RACE reads; one entry per CDR3 protein. The repertoire consists of around 520,000 distinct CDR3 sequences, with about 27% occurring once and the leading ten covering approximately 3.7%. These sequences were also reported in another study, on T cells of mothers and their children.

The sequencing input was blood. The sequence derives from a boy younger than 10 in good health. The V and J genes are TRBV12-3 or TRBV12-4 and TRBJ2-7; TRBD2 matches 7 bases. The CDR3 bases are TGTGCCAGCAGTCGGACTAGAGGAGGCTACGAGCAGTACTTC. Protein product: CASSRTRGGYEQYF.